The 23 T cell receptor beta chains in this list originate from one sample, sequenced in a study of blood T cell repertoires in COVID-19. TCRdb's table, derived via immunoSEQ multiplex PCR, lists solely in-frame clones and lacks some. The repertoire holds around 330,000 clones, with 85% to 90% as singletons. Sequenced material: peripheral blood. The receptors were sampled from a woman between 45 and 60 years old with active or convalescent COVID-19.

The chain uses TRBV12-3 or TRBV12-4 and TRBJ1-2; a possible D gene is TRBD1 (5 bases). Trimming cost V 6 bases and J 2 bases, with 7 bases left between them. The CDR3 consists of 12 residues. The CDR3 DNA reads TGTGCCAGCAGCCGGGGGAACTATGGCTACACCTTC. It is translated as CASSRGNYGYTF.

This chain connects TRBV6-1 to TRBJ2-7; the match to TRBD2 covers 10 bases. Per germline, CDR1 MNHNS and CDR2 SASEGT. V gave up 3 bases and J gave up 4 bases; unmatched junction bases: 6. The CDR3 is 15 amino acids. The CDR3 region has the DNA TGTGCCAGCAGTGATGGTAGTAGCGGGAGGTACGAGCAGTACTTC. Its protein product is CASSDGSSGRYEQYF.

The chain is built from TRBV5-1 and TRBJ2-7, with 7 bases aligning to TRBD1. Looked up from germline, CDR1 is SGHRS and CDR2 is YFSETQ. V lost 4 bases, J lost 2 bases, and 9 bases stayed unmatched. The CDR3 is 15 amino acids. Here the CDR3 reads CASSREGQITYEQYF. In DNA form, the CDR3 reads TGCGCCAGCAGCCGAGAGGGACAGATTACCTACGAGCAGTACTTC.

The chain is built from TRBV20-1 and TRBJ1-6; a possible D gene is TRBD1 (5 bases). Germline-derived CDR1 and CDR2 are DFQATT and SNEGSKA (reference sequence). V lost 3 bases, J lost 7 bases, and 16 bases lay in between. The CDR3 contains 15 residues. The CDR3 sequence: CSASAVPGFNSPLHF. Written as DNA, the CDR3 is TGCAGTGCTAGTGCTGTGCCAGGGTTCAATTCACCCCTCCACTTT.

This clone was counted a few times. J is TRBJ2-3 and V is TRBV29-1, with TRBD2 matching over 7 bases. J gave up 6 bases and V 5 bases, and 8 bases lay outside the gene matches. The CDR3 contains 13 residues. The germline CDR1 and CDR2 sequences are SQVTM and ANQGSEA. CDR3 region: CSVSTLLADTQYF. For the CDR3, the DNA is TGCAGCGTTTCCACTCTACTAGCGGATACGCAGTATTTT.

The chain uses TRBV18 and TRBJ2-1; D remains unclear. Trimming pared 1 base from V and 0 bases from J, leaving 10 bases between. The germline V gene encodes CDR1 KGHSH and CDR2 LQKENI. The CDR3 has 16 amino acids. This chain's CDR3 is CASSPQILSSYNEQFF. The CDR3 DNA sequence: TGTGCCAGCTCACCACAGATCCTGAGCTCCTACAATGAGCAGTTCTTC.

The V call is TRBV18, the J call TRBJ1-2, with D unresolved. Trimming stripped 8 bases from V and 4 bases from J, with 17 bases between. CDR3 length equals 14 residues. Germline loops: CDR1 KGHSH, CDR2 LQKENI. CDR3 sequence (DNA): TGTGCCAGCGTCACCACTGCGGGCGCCTATGGCTACACCTTC. Encoded protein: CASVTTAGAYGYTF.

The chain carries TRBV5-1 and TRBJ2-1; 8 bases agree with TRBD2. V shed 1 base and J 12 bases; nucleotides not matched to a gene: 12. Germline-derived CDR1 and CDR2 are SGHRS and YFSETQ. This CDR3 region has 15 residues. CDR3 nucleotides: TGCGCCAGCAGCTTGTCAGTCGCGGGGGGAGGAGGGCAGTTCTTC. This sequence encodes CASSLSVAGGGGQFF. Complete variable domain (other parts from reference TRBV5-1 and TRBJ2-1): KAGVTQTPRYLIKTRGQQVTLSCSPISGHRSVSWYQQTPGQGLQFLFEYFSETQRNKGNFPGRFSGRQFSNSRSEMNVSTLELGDSALYLCASSLSVAGGGGQFFGPGTRLTVL.

The chain carries TRBV12-5 and TRBJ1-5; TRBD1 matches at 7 bases. Germline loops: CDR1 LGHNT, CDR2 FRNRAP. The CDR3 sequence is 14 residues long. Trimming took 7 bases from V and 7 from J; bases not matched to a gene: 10. The CDR3 spells CASESAGGLQPQHF. The CDR3, as DNA: TGTGCTAGTGAATCCGCAGGGGGATTACAGCCCCAGCATTTT.

This chain joins TRBV28 and TRBJ1-1; 7 positions match TRBD1. Germline V gene lookup returns CDR1 MDHEN and CDR2 SYDVKM. The CDR3 contains 13 residues. After removal of 5 bases from V and 7 bases from J, the junction contained 7 bases not matched to a gene. CDR3 DNA sequence: TGTGCCAGCAGTACCACACAGGGGATTGAAGCTTTCTTT. Amino acid sequence: CASSTTQGIEAFF.

The CDR3 loop reads CASSEANRGHSPLHF. CDR3 sequence (DNA): TGTGCCAGCAGTGAAGCTAACAGGGGGCATTCACCCCTCCACTTT. V usage is TRBV6-1 and J usage is TRBJ1-6; the match to TRBD1 covers 9 bases. Germline V gives CDR1 MNHNS, CDR2 SASEGT. V dropped 0 bases and J dropped 8; count of bases not matched to a gene: 2. The CDR3 totals 15 residues.

This clone was counted between two and nine times. The chain combines TRBV27 with TRBJ1-2; D not resolved. Trimming removed 2 bases from V and 9 bases from J, with 13 bases in between. Germline V lookup: CDR1 MNHEY, CDR2 SMNVEV (reference sequence). The CDR3 is 13 amino acids. CDR3 in amino acids: CASSLGEFTRYTF. The CDR3 DNA reads as TGTGCCAGCAGTTTAGGGGAGTTCACCCGCTACACCTTC.

The table lists this clone with a count of one. This sequence joins TRBV5-6 and TRBJ1-1, with a tentative D call TRBD1 (6 bases). Trimming cost V 2 bases and J 7 bases, with 9 bases left between them. Germline lookup yields CDR1 SGHDT and CDR2 YYEEEE. The CDR3 contains 12 residues. CDR3 nucleotides: TGTGCCAGCAGCTTAGTACAGGGTGAAGCTTTCTTT. Protein product: CASSLVQGEAFF.

This rearrangement joins TRBV5-1 to TRBJ2-7; D might be TRBD2 (5 bases). There are 14 residues in the CDR3. V gave up 1 base and J gave up 1 base, with 9 bases separating them. Germline V CDR1 and CDR2: SGHRS, YFSETQ. The CDR3 sequence is CASSLIGVSYEQYF. The CDR3 nucleotides are TGCGCCAGCAGCTTGATCGGGGTTTCCTACGAGCAGTACTTC.

This sequence joins TRBV15 and TRBJ1-5; maybe TRBD1 (5 bases). CDR3 length equals 12 residues. Deletions cut 0 bases from V and 11 bases from J, with 8 bases between. Germline assignment: CDR1 LNHNV and CDR2 YYDKDF (reference sequence). The CDR3 DNA is TGTGCCACCAGCAGAGAAAGACAGTCCCAGCATTTT. Protein product: CATSRERQSQHF.

This sequence joins TRBV6-6 and TRBJ1-5, with D possibly being TRBD1 (6 bases). This CDR3 contains 13 residues. Trimming removed 6 bases at V and 9 bases at J, with 15 bases between. Germline loops: CDR1 MNHNY, CDR2 SVGAGI (reference sequence). The CDR3 bases are TGTGCCAGCAGCCGAACAGGGTTCGGGCCCCAGCATTTT. Translating it yields CASSRTGFGPQHF.

The DNA of the CDR3 is TGTGCCACCAGCAGAGATTTCCGAGGAGCTTTCTTT. It is translated as CATSRDFRGAFF. The chain joins TRBV15 to TRBJ1-1; D gene unclear. The germline CDR1 and CDR2 sequences are LNHNV and YYDKDF (reference sequence). V lost 0 bases to trimming and J lost 10 bases, with 9 bases between them. The CDR3 has 12 residues.

This clone was found once. The chain couples TRBV7-3 to TRBJ2-5; 7 positions match TRBD2. After removal of 0 bases from V and 2 bases from J, the junction contained 6 bases not matched to a gene. The CDR3 runs to 16 residues. CDR1 and CDR2 (germline): SGHTA, FQGTGA. The CDR3 sequence is CASSLTRRGRQETQYF. Here the CDR3 DNA reads TGTGCCAGCAGCTTAACGCGGCGGGGGAGGCAAGAGACCCAGTACTTC.

The chain uses TRBV23-1 and TRBJ1-5, with 12 bases lining up with TRBD1. TRBV23-1 is an ORF; its function is uncertain. Unmatched junction bases numbered 14, after V lost 5 bases and J lost 3 bases. The CDR3 totals 19 residues. CDR3 sequence (DNA): TGCGCCAGCAGTAACCTCCGGGACAGGGGGCGCGATCCCAATCAGCCCCAGCATTTT. Amino acid sequence: CASSNLRDRGRDPNQPQHF.

This rearrangement joins TRBV5-1 to TRBJ1-2; 11 bases are shared with TRBD1. The germline CDR1 and CDR2 sequences are SGHRS and YFSETQ. This CDR3 contains 15 residues. Trimming at V came to 5 bases and at J to 2 bases, leaving 5 bases not matched to a gene. The CDR3 DNA follows: TGCGCCAGCAGGGAAGGACAGGGGGCAAACTATGGCTACACCTTC. It yields the protein CASREGQGANYGYTF.

J is TRBJ2-3 and V is TRBV23-1; 8 nucleotides align to TRBD1. TRBV23-1 is classed as an ORF, of uncertain function. The CDR3 length is 16 residues. The trim removed 0 bases at V and 1 base at J, leaving 3 bases unmatched. The CDR3 region has the DNA TGCGCCAGCAGTCAATCAAGGACAGGGCGCACAGATACGCAGTATTTT. It codes for CASSQSRTGRTDTQYF.

V and J are TRBV3-1 (or the pseudogene TRBV3-2) and TRBJ1-1, with D possibly TRBD1 on 5 matching bases. The CDR3 spans 15 residues. V gave up 2 bases and J gave up 11 bases, with 21 bases separating them. The germline V gene has CDR1 LGHDT and CDR2 YNNKEL (reference sequence). In DNA, the CDR3 is TGTGCCAGCAGCCAATTGACGACAGCGAGCAGAAAGGCTTTCTTT. Translating it yields CASSQLTTASRKAFF.

The gene calls are TRBV15 and TRBJ2-5, with 7 bases that match TRBD2. CDR3 length equals 15 residues. CDR1 and CDR2 (germline): LNHNV, YYDKDF (reference sequence). The trim removed 4 bases at V and 2 bases at J, leaving 7 bases unmatched. CDR3 amino acids: CATSISPGLQETQYF. In nucleotides, the CDR3 is TGTGCCACCAGCATATCGCCGGGACTACAAGAGACCCAGTACTTC.